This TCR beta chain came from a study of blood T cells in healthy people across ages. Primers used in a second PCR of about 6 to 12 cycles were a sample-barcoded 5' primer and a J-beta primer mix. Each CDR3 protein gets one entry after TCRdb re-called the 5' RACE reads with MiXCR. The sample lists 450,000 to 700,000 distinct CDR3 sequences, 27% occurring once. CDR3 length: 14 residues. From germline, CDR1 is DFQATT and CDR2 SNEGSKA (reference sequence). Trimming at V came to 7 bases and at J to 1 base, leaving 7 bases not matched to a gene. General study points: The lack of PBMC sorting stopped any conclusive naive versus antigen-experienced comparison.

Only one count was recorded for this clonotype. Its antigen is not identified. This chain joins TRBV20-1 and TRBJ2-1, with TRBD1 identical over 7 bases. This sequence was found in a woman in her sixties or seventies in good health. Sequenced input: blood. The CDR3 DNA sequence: TGCAGTGGAGTGAGGGGACAGTCCTACAATGAGCAGTTCTTC. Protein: CSGVRGQSYNEQFF.